What follows describes a single T cell receptor (beta chain). As yet, its antigen is unknown. The CDR3 runs 16 residues. Trimming removed 3 bases at V and 0 bases at J, with 11 bases between. The V gene's germline CDR1 is MDHEN and CDR2 SYDVKM. Unique molecular identifiers were in the cDNA, with template-switch universal primer binding. TCRdb ran MiXCR on the 5' RACE reads and lists one entry per CDR3 protein. The sample records about 690,000 distinct CDR3 sequences, approximately 6.1% being singletons. The source of the sample is a study of identical twins. Study-level results: Instead of following the same donors, the conclusions were based on cross-sectional statistical analysis. Cord blood beta clonotypes that were abundant carried fewer insertions, and memory repertoires showed no such trend.

The sequenced material came from naive T cells sorted from blood. The gene calls are TRBV28 and TRBJ2-2, with D uncertain. The receptor's source is a man in his late teens or twenties in good health. The CDR3 nucleotides are TGTGCCAGCAGTTTGACCCAGTGGGCGAACACCGGGGAGCTGTTTTTT. Its protein product is CASSLTQWANTGELFF.